The 30 T cell receptor beta chains reported below all come from one sample, sequenced in a study of T cells in Graves' hyperthyroidism and ophthalmopathy. TCR beta CDR3 regions were amplified from RNA. The TCR CDR3 was amplified in a first-round RT-PCR using the HTBI primer set. Via MiXCR, TCRdb re-called the multiplex PCR reads, giving one row per CDR3 protein. This table has some 690,000 distinct CDR3 sequences, around a sixth appearing once. The source material was blood. Receptors originate from a man between 50 and 59 years old with Graves' hyperthyroidism.

This clonotype was recorded at least ten times. The rearrangement links TRBV7-2 to TRBJ2-7, with D perhaps matching TRBD2 (6 bases). The length of the CDR3 is 15 residues. Germline V gives CDR1 SGHTA, CDR2 FQGNSA. Trimming cost V 7 bases and J 3 bases, with 19 bases left between them. The CDR3 protein is CASTGYGGVSYEQYF. CDR3 bases: TGTGCCAGCACCGGATACGGGGGAGTAAGCTACGAGCAGTACTTC. The variable domain in full, with the rest retrieved from reference TRBV7-2 and TRBJ2-7, is GAGVSQSPSNKVTEKGKDVELRCDPISGHTALYWYRQSLGQGLEFLIYFQGNSAPDKSGLPSDRFSAERTGGSVSTLTIQRTQQEDSAVYLCASTGYGGVSYEQYFGPGTRLTVT.

There are many counts of this clonotype. At one end the junction does not follow the germline gene, possibly because of a read error. The chain employs TRBV7-2 and TRBJ1-1, with a tentative D call TRBD1 (6 bases). The CDR3 consists of 14 residues. From germline, CDR1 is SGHTA and CDR2 FQGNSA. DNA of the CDR3: TGTGCCAGCAACTTAAGGGGGGGCCACACTGAAGCTTTCTTT. It yields the protein CASNLRGGHTEAFF.

This clonotype has a count of ten or more. The chain is built from TRBV2 and TRBJ2-1; 7 bases are a match to TRBD2. CDR1 is SNHLY and CDR2 is FYNNEI in the germline V gene. Unmatched junction bases numbered 15, after V lost 7 bases and J lost 3 bases. The CDR3 sequence is 17 residues long. The CDR3 DNA reads as TGTGCCAGCACAACGAGGGCGGCTAGCGGTAACTACAATGAGCAGTTCTTC. Protein: CASTTRAASGNYNEQFF. Using reference TRBV2 and TRBJ2-1 for the parts outside the CDR3, the full variable domain is EPEVTQTPSHQVTQMGQEVILRCVPISNHLYFYWYRQILGQKVEFLVSFYNNEISEKSEIFDDQFSVERPDGSNFTLKIRSTKLEDSAMYFCASTTRAASGNYNEQFFGPGTRLTVL.

This clonotype was picked up many times. V usage is TRBV12-3 or TRBV12-4 and J usage is TRBJ1-6; D is ambiguous. V was trimmed by 1 base and J by 8 bases, leaving 9 bases between them. The CDR3 has 14 residues. The DNA of the CDR3 is TGTGCCAGCAGTTTAGAAGCAGGATATTCACCCCTCCACTTT. Translation: CASSLEAGYSPLHF.

The genes are TRBV20-1 and TRBJ2-3, with D possibly TRBD1 on 7 matching bases. Germline loops: CDR1 DFQATT, CDR2 SNEGSKA (reference sequence). V lost 6 bases and J lost 2, with 18 bases in between. The CDR3 covers 15 residues. Written as DNA, the CDR3 is TGCAGTGCCACTACTCAGGGGGGTATCACAGATACGCAGTATTTT. The encoded protein is CSATTQGGITDTQYF.

This clonotype was recorded a few times. The chain employs TRBV6-1 and TRBJ2-5; the match to TRBD2 covers 7 bases. The V gene end was trimmed by 2 bases and the J gene end by 3 bases; junction bases not matched to a gene: 9. In germline, CDR1 is MNHNS, CDR2 SASEGT. This CDR3 has 16 residues. CDR3 amino acids: CASSESGGRRKETQYF. The DNA for the CDR3 is TGTGCCAGCAGTGAATCTGGCGGGAGAAGAAAAGAGACCCAGTACTTC.

The rearrangement links TRBV2 to TRBJ2-7, with 8 bases identical to TRBD2. Germline-derived CDR1 and CDR2 are SNHLY and FYNNEI. This CDR3 has 14 residues. The V and J ends lost 7 bases and 0 bases, in that order; junction bases with no gene match: 5. In DNA, the CDR3 is TGTGCCAGCACACTTAGCGGGGCCTCCTACGAGCAGTACTTC. Translation: CASTLSGASYEQYF.

The genes are TRBV15 and TRBJ1-5, with a tentative D call TRBD1 (6 bases). The CDR3 sequence is 15 residues long. V gave up 0 bases and J gave up 7 bases, with 13 bases separating them. From germline, CDR1 is LNHNV and CDR2 YYDKDF (reference sequence). The CDR3 spells CATSRDRGFWQPQHF. For the CDR3, the DNA is TGTGCCACCAGCAGAGATAGGGGGTTCTGGCAGCCCCAGCATTTT.

Note on this clonotype: This sequence may be a read error, since a much larger clone differs from it by one base. The chain uses TRBV18 and TRBJ1-4; D is perhaps TRBD1 (5 bases). The CDR3 length is 17 residues. Germline V gene sequence: CDR1 KGHSH, CDR2 LQKENI. The CDR3 region has the DNA TGTGCCAGCTCTCCGTGGGACTTTCCAGCAACTAATGAAAAACTGCTTTTT. Amino acids: CASSPWDFPATNEKLLF.

This clonotype was counted many times. The chain joins TRBV7-3 to TRBJ2-3, with 14 bases fitting TRBD2. The V gene end was trimmed by 5 bases and the J gene end by 4 bases; junction bases not matched to a gene: 8. This CDR3 is built from 17 residues. CDR1 is SGHTA, CDR2 FQGTGA, per germline. In nucleotides, the CDR3 is TGTGCCAGCAGCCCGGCGGGACTAGCGGGAGAGGCAGATACGCAGTATTTT. This codes for CASSPAGLAGEADTQYF.

The chain uses TRBV6-6 and TRBJ2-3, with D perhaps TRBD2 (6 bases). Deletions cut 0 bases from V and 0 bases from J, with 16 bases between. There are 18 residues in the CDR3. The germline CDR1 and CDR2 sequences are MNHNY and SVGAGI (reference sequence). The CDR3 region is CASSYSGHRGTSTDTQYF. In nucleotides, the CDR3 is TGTGCCAGCAGTTACTCGGGCCACAGAGGGACTAGCACAGATACGCAGTATTTT.

For this clonotype: The final CDR3 position lacks the conserved phenylalanine or tryptophan, pointing to a likely read error. The chain uses TRBV28 and TRBJ1-1; no clear D gene. Germline V gene data show CDR1 as MDHEN and CDR2 as SYDVKM. The length of the CDR3 is 15 residues. With 1 base removed from V and 1 base from J, the gap between germline ends came to 10 bases. The CDR3 DNA is TGTGCCAGCAGTTTATTTAACCGCCAGAACACTGAAGCTTTCGTT. Protein product: CASSLFNRQNTEAFV.

This clonotype was seen at least ten times. The chain uses TRBV24-1 and TRBJ2-2, with a weak D call TRBD2 (5 bases). Trimming stripped 7 bases from V and 7 bases from J, with 18 bases between. CDR1 and CDR2 from the germline V gene are KGHDR and SFDVKD. This CDR3 spans 15 amino acids. The CDR3 nucleotides are TGTGCCACCAGCGGGGTCAACTTAGGTGGCGGGGAGCTGTTTTTT. Translation gives CATSGVNLGGGELFF.

The rearrangement joins TRBV28 to TRBJ1-2; D might be TRBD1 (5 bases). This CDR3 region has 15 residues. The germline CDR1 and CDR2 sequences are MDHEN and SYDVKM. V lost 4 bases to trimming and J lost 4 bases, with 16 bases between them. The CDR3: CASSSRQFGTYGYTF. CDR3 bases: TGTGCCAGCAGTTCCCGACAGTTCGGAACCTATGGCTACACCTTC.

The V gene is TRBV20-1, the J gene TRBJ2-5, with D possibly TRBD1 on 6 matching bases. The CDR3 contains 13 residues. Trimming pared 2 bases from V and 3 bases from J, leaving 10 bases between. The V gene's germline CDR1 is DFQATT and CDR2 SNEGSKA (reference sequence). The CDR3 sequence is CSARMDREETQYF. The CDR3 nucleotides read TGCAGTGCTAGAATGGACAGAGAAGAGACCCAGTACTTC.

The V gene is TRBV30, the J gene TRBJ2-1; 8 bases map to TRBD2. Per germline, CDR1 GTSNPN and CDR2 SVGIG (reference sequence). This CDR3 contains 11 residues. The V and J ends lost 7 bases and 15 bases, in that order; junction bases with no gene match: 11. CDR3 amino acids: CAFSGGTRGFF. The CDR3 DNA reads as TGTGCCTTCTCCGGCGGGACTAGGGGGTTCTTC.

The chain has TRBV25-1 and TRBJ1-1; D might be TRBD1 (6 bases). The CDR3 runs to 15 residues. Between the trimmed V and J ends, which lost 8 bases and 0 bases, there was a span of 16 bases. CDR1 is MGHDK, CDR2 SYGVNS, per germline. The CDR3: CASRGLLTVNTEAFF. In nucleotides, the CDR3 is TGTGCCAGCCGGGGGCTGTTAACAGTGAACACTGAAGCTTTCTTT.

This clonotype was recorded at least ten times. The DNA is omitted, as the CDR3 cannot be located on it reliably, and the CDR3 follows TCRdb's listing. The chain has TRBV7-9 and TRBJ2-5; TRBD1, the table's D call, lacks a check against the DNA. Germline CDR1 SEHNR, CDR2 FQNEAQ (reference sequence). The CDR3 length equals 15 residues, ends included. The CDR3 region is CASSLDGGFLETQYF.

This clonotype was observed at least ten times. This rearrangement joins TRBV12-3 or TRBV12-4 to TRBJ2-7; TRBD1 is a possible D gene (6 bases). The CDR3 is made up of 14 amino acids. Trimming pared 4 bases from V and 6 bases from J, leaving 16 bases between. This CDR3 reads CASSWDTSGTEQYF. CDR3 coding DNA: TGTGCCAGCAGTTGGGACACGAGTGGTACCGAGCAGTACTTC.

This clonotype has a count of ten or more. V gene TRBV7-2 combines with J gene TRBJ2-3; 9 nucleotides line up with TRBD2. Germline CDR1 and CDR2: SGHTA and FQGNSA. The CDR3 has 15 amino acids. V was clipped by 5 bases and J by 4 bases; unmatched bases: 7. CDR3 amino acids: CASSAQAGGSDTQYF. For the CDR3, the DNA is TGTGCCAGCAGCGCCCAAGCGGGAGGCTCAGATACGCAGTATTTT.

This clonotype was seen repeatedly, ten times or more. V gene TRBV12-3 or TRBV12-4 combines with J gene TRBJ1-1; maybe TRBD1 (5 bases). The CDR3 totals 13 residues. V lost 5 bases to trimming and J lost 6 bases, with 13 bases between them. Here the CDR3 DNA reads TGTGCCAGCAGTGTTAACCAGGGACCTGAAGCTTTCTTT. Encoded protein: CASSVNQGPEAFF.

The table lists this clonotype with many counts. The rearrangement joins TRBV2 to TRBJ2-7; TRBD2 matches at 9 bases. V lost 0 bases and J lost 3; bases outside the gene matches: 15. The germline gives CDR1 SNHLY, CDR2 FYNNEI. CDR3 length: 19 residues. The CDR3 region has the DNA TGTGCCAGCAGTGAAGCAACTAGCGGGTGGGTATCAGACTTCTACGAGCAGTACTTC. It codes for CASSEATSGWVSDFYEQYF.

Ten or more counts support this clonotype. The gene calls are TRBV7-2 and TRBJ2-7; no firm D call. The CDR3 extends over 14 amino acids. Trimming took 5 bases from V and 2 from J, leaving 13 bases between them. Germline values: CDR1 SGHTA, CDR2 FQGNSA. CDR3: CASSPRAPAYEQYF. CDR3 DNA: TGTGCCAGCAGCCCACGGGCCCCCGCCTACGAGCAGTACTTC.

V is TRBV10-3 and J is TRBJ1-1; TRBD1 aligns across 10 bases. This CDR3 has 15 amino acids. CDR1 is ENHRY, CDR2 SYGVKD, per germline. J lost 4 bases, V lost 2 bases, and 4 bases had no gene match. The CDR3 loop is CAISERGQGGTEAFF. The CDR3 DNA reads TGTGCCATCAGTGAGCGTGGACAGGGGGGCACTGAAGCTTTCTTT.

J is TRBJ1-2 and V is TRBV28, with TRBD1 matching 10 bases. The CDR3 has 14 amino acids. The V and J ends lost 10 bases and 8 bases, in that order; junction bases with no gene match: 13. Germline assignment: CDR1 MDHEN and CDR2 SYDVKM. The CDR3 bases are TGTGCCACCTCACCGGGACAGGGGCCCCCCGGCTACACCTTC. Protein sequence: CATSPGQGPPGYTF.

The chain combines TRBV29-1 with TRBJ1-2; D call uncertain. Germline values: CDR1 SQVTM, CDR2 ANQGSEA. V dropped 7 bases and J dropped 1 base, with 16 bases sitting between them. This CDR3 has 14 residues. The DNA for the CDR3 is TGCAGCGCCCGGCGGGAGGATCATAACTATGGCTACACCTTC. Translating gives CSARREDHNYGYTF.

This clonotype turned up a few times. The chain combines TRBV29-1 with TRBJ1-1; a weak D match, TRBD1 (6 bases). Germline values: CDR1 SQVTM, CDR2 ANQGSEA. The CDR3 is made up of 13 amino acids. V lost 5 bases to trimming and J lost 4 bases, with 14 bases between them. DNA for the CDR3: TGCAGCGTTAGGGACCGAGGGGGCACTGAAGCTTTCTTT. Residues: CSVRDRGGTEAFF. The full variable domain, rest sourced from reference TRBV29-1 and TRBJ1-1, is SAVISQKPSRDICQRGTSLTIQCQVDSQVTMMFWYRQQPGQSLTLIATANQGSEATYESGFVIDKFPISRPNLTFSTLTVSNMSPEDSSIYLCSVRDRGGTEAFFGQGTRLTVV.

This clonotype was recorded many times. This sequence joins TRBV28 and TRBJ2-2; 10 bases align to TRBD1. The germline CDR1 and CDR2 sequences are MDHEN and SYDVKM. The CDR3 length is 16 residues. The V and J ends lost 6 bases and 4 bases, in that order; junction bases with no gene match: 8. The CDR3, as DNA: TGTGCCAGCAGCCCCTCGACAGGGGGCGTCACCGGGGAGCTGTTTTTT. This translates into CASSPSTGGVTGELFF.

This clonotype was detected ten times or more. The chain uses TRBV11-2 and TRBJ2-7; no firm D call. The CDR3 totals 13 residues. The V gene lost 5 bases and the J gene lost 0 bases, with 8 bases spanning the gap. Per the germline V gene, CDR1 is SGHAT and CDR2 is FQNNGV. CDR3 in DNA: TGTGCCAGCAGCCCGTCGAGCTCCTACGAGCAGTACTTC. Its translation: CASSPSSSYEQYF. Full variable domain (rest looked up from reference TRBV11-2 and TRBJ2-7): EAGVAQSPRYKIIEKRQSVAFWCNPISGHATLYWYQQILGQGPKLLIQFQNNGVVDDSQLPKDRFSAERLKGVDSTLKIQPAKLEDSAVYLCASSPSSSYEQYFGPGTRLTVT.

The chain is built from TRBV6-2 or TRBV6-3 and TRBJ2-6; D might be TRBD1 (8 bases). Germline V gene data show CDR1 as MNHEY and CDR2 as SVGEGT. There are 19 residues in the CDR3. The V end lost 0 bases, the J end lost 0 bases, and 15 bases lay between the germline ends. DNA for the CDR3: TGTGCCAGCAGTTACTCACAAACAGGGGGGGACTCTGGGGCCAACGTCCTGACTTTC. Its translation is CASSYSQTGGDSGANVLTF.